The rows below give T cell receptor beta chains drawn from one sample of a study of blood T cell repertoires in COVID-19. Clones were sequenced by immunoSEQ multiplex PCR, and TCRdb holds only the in-frame ones, with some missing. The sample has 90,000 to 150,000 clones; 85% are singletons. Sequenced sample: peripheral blood. These receptors all come from a man older than 75 with acute or convalescent COVID-19. Each CDR3 is given without its conserved first and last residue. For some rows the clone size is stated as once, few or many, or as a class when expanded; others skip it.

V	J	size	length	CDR3
TRBV19	TRBJ2-5	.	11	ASSLVLSETQY
TRBV27	TRBJ1-2	.	12	ASRRGEKQGGYT
TRBV29-1	TRBJ2-7	.	9	SVEENFHQD
TRBV24-1	TRBJ1-2	.	13	ATSDLGQGAFGYT
TRBV7-2	TRBJ1-3	.	12	ASRAGYSGNTIY
TRBV7-8	TRBJ1-2	.	11	ASSPQQGNGYT
TRBV28	TRBJ1-5	.	10	AEGGGHQPQH
TRBV5-1	TRBJ1-1	.	13	ASSPTPRVDTEAF
TRBV5-6	TRBJ2-1	.	11	ASSLARLSEQF
TRBV7-3	TRBJ2-3	.	12	ASSAGTGTDTQY
TRBV5-4	TRBJ2-5	.	12	ASSRKQDRETQY
TRBV13	TRBJ2-5	.	13	ASSLSGGGSETQY
TRBV4-1	TRBJ2-3	.	17	ASSQTGTSGGGLTDTQY
TRBV30	TRBJ2-1	.	11	AWSDDSYNEQF
TRBV27	TRBJ1-6	once	14	ASSITGFDRNSPLH
TRBV24-1	TRBJ1-4	.	14	ATSEPAGAGGEKLF
TRBV28	TRBJ2-2	.	11	ASSTGGAGELF
TRBV5-4	TRBJ1-1	.	15	ASSLALGRGINTEAF
TRBV28	TRBJ1-1	.	14	ASSSGGQGLNTEAF
TRBV2	TRBJ1-1	.	11	ASSSGRNTEAF
TRBV15	TRBJ2-5	.	14	ATSRESSGSDETQY
TRBV5-1	TRBJ1-2	.	10	ASSLPGQAYT
TRBV27	TRBJ2-2	.	11	ASSRTETGELF
TRBV7-2	TRBJ2-3	.	12	ASSLLAGTDTQY
TRBV7-2	TRBJ2-1	.	14	ASSPSSGRAGNEQF
TRBV6-6	TRBJ2-7	.	12	ASSDRQGTYEQY
TRBV28	TRBJ2-1	.	13	ASSLTSGSYNEQF
TRBV18	TRBJ1-2	.	12	ASSPPGGASGYT
TRBV9	TRBJ2-1	.	14	ASTRGGGAINNEQF